A single sample is the source of the 3 T cell receptor beta chains below, sequenced in a study of cytomegalovirus exposure and HLA in healthy donors. The PCR had 60 Vbeta and 13 Jbeta primers. Method: immunoSEQ multiplex PCR; TCRdb's copy keeps in-frame clones and lacks some. The profile shows tens of thousands of clones, roughly 44% of them singletons. Sequenced sample: PBMCs. The receptors derive from a woman aged 45-65 years in good health and CMV-seronegative.

This clone was observed a handful of times. CDR3 loop: CASSPTGTSGTDTQYF. CDR3 bases: TGCGCCAGCAGCCCGACCGGGACTAGCGGCACAGATACGCAGTATTTT. This chain joins TRBV4-1 and TRBJ2-3, with TRBD2 identical over 10 bases. CDR3 length equals 16 residues. Germline V gene sequence: CDR1 MGHRA, CDR2 YSYEKL. V lost 4 bases to trimming and J lost 1 base; unmatched junction nucleotides: 5.

This clone was detected only a few times. The rearrangement uses TRBV2 and TRBJ1-2; D gene uncertain. This CDR3 comprises 15 residues. Germline CDR1 SNHLY, CDR2 FYNNEI. Trimming took 3 bases from V and 0 from J, leaving 11 bases between them. The CDR3 here is CASSDPGWANYGYTF. The DNA of the CDR3 is TGTGCCAGCAGTGACCCAGGTTGGGCTAACTATGGCTACACCTTC.

V is TRBV18 and J is TRBJ1-1, with TRBD1 matching 11 bases. CDR1 KGHSH and CDR2 LQKENI come from the germline V gene. The CDR3 is 14 amino acids. The ends lost 3 bases at V and 6 bases at J; junction bases unmatched: 3. CDR3 sequence (DNA): TGTGCCAGCTCACCTGGGACAGGGGGGCCTGAAGCTTTCTTT. It translates to CASSPGTGGPEAFF.